The rows below give T cell receptor beta chains drawn from one sample of a study of cytomegalovirus exposure and HLA in healthy donors. Repertoires were generated with immunoSEQ multiplex PCR, while TCRdb's copy carries only in-frame clones and drops some. This sample has about 90,000 clones; about 88% occur once, and the top ten carry around 2.3%. The sequenced sample consisted of PBMCs. The receptors shown here come from a man aged 18 to 29 in good health and CMV-seronegative. CDR3s include the opening cysteine and the closing phenylalanine or tryptophan. D genes are given only for firm matches. Size is omitted from some rows. Given values are once, few, many or a class for expanded clones.

DNA,CDR3,size,length,J,V,D
TGCGCCAGCAGTCCCGGACAGGGGACCAATGAGCAGTTCTTC,CASSPGQGTNEQFF,once,14,TRBJ2-1,TRBV10-1,TRBD1
TGCAGCGTTGAAGCAGGGGGCTCTGGCTACACCTTC,CSVEAGGSGYTF,-,12,TRBJ1-2,TRBV29-1,TRBD1
TGTGCCAGCAGCCTCGTAGGGCCCGGACTAGCGGGAGCAGCCGGGGAGCTGTTTTTT,CASSLVGPGLAGAAGELFF,-,19,TRBJ2-2,TRBV28,TRBD2
TGTGCCAGCCTACCCCGCCCCTCCCGGAACACTGAAGCTTTCTTT,CASLPRPSRNTEAFF,-,15,TRBJ1-1,TRBV6-5,-
TGTGCCAGTAGTAAGACTAGGTCTAGCGGATACCAAGAGACCCAGTACTTC,CASSKTRSSGYQETQYF,-,17,TRBJ2-5,TRBV19,TRBD2
TGTGCCAGCAGCCAAGATAGGCAACTAGCGCAGTATTTT,CASSQDRQLAQYF,once,13,TRBJ2-3,TRBV14,-
TGTGCCAGCAGTTGGACACAGGGAGGGACTGAAGCTTTCTTT,CASSWTQGGTEAFF,-,14,TRBJ1-1,TRBV6-5,-
TGTGCCAGCAGTCTGACCCGGGAGCGGACCAGCTCTACCTTC,CASSLTRERTSSTF,-,14,TRBJ1-2,TRBV6-5,-
TGTGCCAGCAGGCAACAGGGATCGTCCTACGAGCAGTACTTC,CASRQQGSSYEQYF,-,14,TRBJ2-7,TRBV2,-
TGCAGCGTTGGCGAGGGACACCCGAACACTGAAGCTTTCTTT,CSVGEGHPNTEAFF,-,14,TRBJ1-1,TRBV29-1,-
TGTGCCAGCAGTGAGACTAGAGGGACCGGGGAGCTGTTTTTT,CASSETRGTGELFF,once,14,TRBJ2-2,TRBV25-1,-
TGTGCCAGCAGCTTAAACGGGTGGGAGACAGATACGCAGTATTTT,CASSLNGWETDTQYF,-,15,TRBJ2-3,TRBV7-2,-
TGTGCCAGCAGTTGGGGGGGTAACTATGGCTACACCTTC,CASSWGGNYGYTF,-,13,TRBJ1-2,TRBV6-6,-
TGTGCCAGCAGTTTCTCCAGCGGGATTTACAATGAGCAGTTCTTC,CASSFSSGIYNEQFF,-,15,TRBJ2-1,TRBV28,TRBD2
TGTGCCAGCAGCCCGGGACAAAACTATGGCTACACCTTC,CASSPGQNYGYTF,-,13,TRBJ1-2,TRBV11-2,-
TGTGCCTGGAGCCAACAGCGGCAGAGTCCCAACTATGGCTACACCTTC,CAWSQQRQSPNYGYTF,-,16,TRBJ1-2,TRBV30,-
TGTGCCTGGGAGGGGTTTAAGGACAGGAGCTATGGCTACACCTTC,CAWEGFKDRSYGYTF,-,15,TRBJ1-2,TRBV30,TRBD1
TGTGCCAGCAGTGATCCCGGGAATGAGCAGTTCTTC,CASSDPGNEQFF,-,12,TRBJ2-1,TRBV2,-
TGCGCCAGCAGCCAAGGGACAGGGGGGAACTATGGCTACACCTTC,CASSQGTGGNYGYTF,-,15,TRBJ1-2,TRBV4-3,TRBD1
TGTGCCAGCAGTCGGAAAAAGCTACTAGCGGGAGACTACAATGAGCAGTTCTTC,CASSRKKLLAGDYNEQFF,-,18,TRBJ2-1,TRBV28,TRBD2
TGCGCCAGCAGCCAACACAGGGATTCAGGTACGCAGTATTTT,CASSQHRDSGTQYF,-,14,TRBJ2-3,TRBV4-3,-
TGTGCCAGCCACGCCATCGGACAGGGCTACACCTTC,CASHAIGQGYTF,-,12,TRBJ1-2,TRBV6-5,-
TGTGCCAGCAATAATCGGGGGGGGACCGGGGAGCTGTTTTTT,CASNNRGGTGELFF,once,14,TRBJ2-2,TRBV6-5,TRBD2
TGTGCCAGCAGCCAGGGTCCGGGCAGTGAAGCTTTCTTT,CASSQGPGSEAFF,-,13,TRBJ1-1,TRBV5-4,-
TGTGCCAGCAGTACGACAAGGGGAACCTATGGCTACACCTTC,CASSTTRGTYGYTF,few,14,TRBJ1-2,TRBV28,-
TGCGCCAGCAGCCAAGGGGGCCTTCCGGGACTCTATGGCTACACCTTC,CASSQGGLPGLYGYTF,-,16,TRBJ1-2,TRBV4-1,-
TGTGCCAGCAGCTTAGAGGGGGGGGGCCTCACTGAAGCTTTCTTT,CASSLEGGGLTEAFF,-,15,TRBJ1-1,TRBV7-8,-
TGTGCCAGCGCCCATTCCTCGGGAGGGATAAACAATGAGCAGTTCTTC,CASAHSSGGINNEQFF,-,16,TRBJ2-1,TRBV27,TRBD2
TGTGCCAGCAGCTTCTTGAGCTCTGGGGCCAACGTCCTGACTTTC,CASSFLSSGANVLTF,-,15,TRBJ2-6,TRBV7-3,-
TGTGCCAGCAGCTTAAGTGGCGAGAGGCCCGGGGGCACCATATATTTT,CASSLSGERPGGTIYF,-,16,TRBJ1-3,TRBV7-8,-
TGTGCCTCGCGATGGGGGGGAGGGGGCTATGGCTACACCTTC,CASRWGGGGYGYTF,-,14,TRBJ1-2,TRBV27,-
TGTGCCAGTAGCCCCCACAGTACGAACACTGAAGCTTTCTTT,CASSPHSTNTEAFF,few,14,TRBJ1-1,TRBV19,-
TGTGCCAGCAGCGGGACCGGGAGCACCTACGAGCAGTACTTC,CASSGTGSTYEQYF,-,14,TRBJ2-7,TRBV7-9,-
TGTGCCAGCAGCCAAGATGGTTCAGGGGGCGGTCAGCCCCAGCATTTT,CASSQDGSGGGQPQHF,-,16,TRBJ1-5,TRBV4-2,TRBD1
TGTGCCAGCAGTGAAGCGGAGGGGGACAGTTGGAATCAGCCCCAGCATTTT,CASSEAEGDSWNQPQHF,-,17,TRBJ1-5,TRBV6-1,TRBD1
TGTGCCAGCTCACCACCTTGGCAGGGCAATCAGCCCCAGCATTTT,CASSPPWQGNQPQHF,-,15,TRBJ1-5,TRBV18,-
TGTGCCAGCAGTTACCTAGCGGGGGGGGACAATGAGCAGTTCTTC,CASSYLAGGDNEQFF,-,15,TRBJ2-1,TRBV6-6,TRBD2
TGTGCCAGCAGCTCGGGCGGGAGGGCCCCCTCCTACAATGAGCAGTTCTTC,CASSSGGRAPSYNEQFF,-,17,TRBJ2-1,TRBV2,TRBD2
TGTGCCAGCATGAGTTCCGGGAAGGAGACCCAGTACTTC,CASMSSGKETQYF,once,13,TRBJ2-5,TRBV2,-
TGCAGCGTAGCGGGACAGGCGAATCAGCCCCAGCATTTT,CSVAGQANQPQHF,-,13,TRBJ1-5,TRBV29-1,TRBD1
TGTGCCAGCAGCTTGGCCGGTTCCCAAGAGACCCAGTACTTC,CASSLAGSQETQYF,-,14,TRBJ2-5,TRBV5-6,-
TGTGCCAGCAGCCAGGGAAATCAGCACGAGCAGTACTTC,CASSQGNQHEQYF,-,13,TRBJ2-7,TRBV6-5,-
TGTGCCAGCAGCTTCTCAGACAGGGCGAACACCGGGGAGCTGTTTTTT,CASSFSDRANTGELFF,-,16,TRBJ2-2,TRBV7-9,TRBD1
TGTGCCAGCAGCTTAGCCGCCGGTTCCTACGAGCAGTACTTC,CASSLAAGSYEQYF,few,14,TRBJ2-7,TRBV7-9,-
TGCGCCAGCAGCTTGGGACAGGGTGGCACCTACGAGCAGTACTTC,CASSLGQGGTYEQYF,-,15,TRBJ2-7,TRBV5-1,TRBD1
TGTGCCAGCTCACCAGGGGAGGGTAGCAATCAGCCCCAGCATTTT,CASSPGEGSNQPQHF,-,15,TRBJ1-5,TRBV18,-
TGCGCCAGCAGCCCACTGAGGGAGGGCCCAGATACGCAGTATTTT,CASSPLREGPDTQYF,-,15,TRBJ2-3,TRBV5-1,TRBD2
TGTGCCAGCAGCTTTGGACAGGGAAGTGACGAGCAGTACTTC,CASSFGQGSDEQYF,-,14,TRBJ2-7,TRBV7-9,TRBD1
TGTGCCAGCAGCCCTGCGGGGGAGCTGTTTTTT,CASSPAGELFF,-,11,TRBJ2-2,TRBV7-8,-
TGCGCCAGCAGCCCATCAGGGGTCGGGGAGCTGTTTTTT,CASSPSGVGELFF,-,13,TRBJ2-2,TRBV4-3,-
TGTGCCAGCAGGGACACAGGTCATGGTCAGCCCCAGCATTTT,CASRDTGHGQPQHF,-,14,TRBJ1-5,TRBV6-5,-
TGTGCCAGCAGCGTAGGAGTCGGACTAGCGGGAGGATCCGAGCAGTACTTC,CASSVGVGLAGGSEQYF,-,17,TRBJ2-7,TRBV9,TRBD2
TGTGCCAGCAGCCTTATCGGGACTAGCGCCCAGAGCTCCTACAATGAGCAGTTCTTC,CASSLIGTSAQSSYNEQFF,few,19,TRBJ2-1,TRBV11-3,TRBD2